These 14 T cell receptor beta chains originate from one sample sequenced in a study of control samples from healthy donors and cancer patients. Generated by immunoSEQ multiplex PCR, the TCRdb table keeps only in-frame clones and is missing some. Here the sample spans some 220,000 clones, around 94% being singletons. Sample: blood. These TCRs come from a man over 45 in good health.

This rearrangement joins TRBV5-6 to TRBJ2-7; 8 bases map to TRBD1. V was clipped by 1 base and J by 0 bases; unmatched bases: 3. This CDR3 has 15 residues. Germline assignment: CDR1 SGHDT and CDR2 YYEEEE. The CDR3 DNA is TGTGCCAGCAGCTTGTATGGACAGGGCTCCTACGAGCAGTACGTC. It encodes CASSLYGQGSYEQYV.

The rearrangement joins TRBV19 to TRBJ1-5; D gene unclear. Germline CDR1 and CDR2: LNHDA and SQIVND (reference sequence). Trimming pared 5 bases from V and 0 bases from J, leaving 11 bases between. CDR3 length: 15 amino acids. The CDR3 DNA sequence: TGTGCCAGTAGTCCACAGAGATATAGCAATCAGCCCCAGCATTTT. Protein sequence: CASSPQRYSNQPQHF.

This clone was recorded only once. The V call is TRBV28, the J call TRBJ2-5; 10 bases map to TRBD1. CDR1 and CDR2 from the germline V gene are MDHEN and SYDVKM. CDR3 length: 16 amino acids. With V trimmed by 5 bases and J by 2 bases, 8 bases remained unmatched. The CDR3 sequence is CASSPWDRGGQETQYF. In DNA form, the CDR3 reads TGTGCCAGCAGTCCCTGGGACAGGGGAGGTCAAGAGACCCAGTACTTC.

The chain combines TRBV6-5 with TRBJ2-5; D possibly corresponds to TRBD1 (6 bases). CDR1 is MNHEY and CDR2 is SVGAGI in the germline V gene. This CDR3 contains 13 residues. Trimming stripped 6 bases from V and 5 bases from J, with 13 bases between. In DNA, the CDR3 is TGTGCCAGCAGAAAGGGGGTCGGGGAGACCCAGTACTTC. It is translated as CASRKGVGETQYF.

This clone was recorded once. This sequence joins TRBV5-8 and TRBJ1-1, with a weak D call TRBD1 (6 bases). V was clipped by 2 bases and J by 6 bases, with 14 bases between them. Germline CDR1 and CDR2: SGHTS and YDEGEE. The CDR3 spans 14 residues. CDR3 residues: CASSLGGWLPEAFF. In DNA, the CDR3 is TGTGCCAGCAGCTTAGGGGGGTGGCTCCCTGAAGCTTTCTTT.

The chain joins TRBV15 to TRBJ1-4; D is ambiguous. Germline V gene lookup returns CDR1 LNHNV and CDR2 YYDKDF (reference sequence). The CDR3 loop spans 14 amino acids. V lost 3 bases to trimming and J lost 4 bases, with 9 bases between them. The CDR3 loop reads CATSRTKGNEKLFF. CDR3 DNA sequence: TGTGCCACCAGCAGGACTAAGGGTAATGAAAAACTGTTTTTT.

The rearrangement links TRBV24-1 to TRBJ2-1; D is uncertain. The CDR3 spans 16 residues. With 0 bases removed from V and 4 bases from J, the gap between germline ends came to 12 bases. Germline-derived CDR1 and CDR2 are KGHDR and SFDVKD. CDR3 coding DNA: TGTGCCACCAGTGATTTGATAGGGTCCCCTTACAATGAGCAGTTCTTC. Translated, it gives CATSDLIGSPYNEQFF.

CDR3 nucleotide sequence: TGTGCCAGCAGCTTAGCCCGAGTGGGACAGGGACGTAATGAGCAGTTCTTC. It translates to CASSLARVGQGRNEQFF. The chain is built from TRBV11-2 and TRBJ2-1, with 9 positions matching TRBD1. Germline V lookup: CDR1 SGHAT, CDR2 FQNNGV. This CDR3 is 17 amino acids long. V lost 1 base, J lost 7 bases, and 11 bases stayed unmatched.

The chain links TRBV5-1 to TRBJ2-7; TRBD2 agrees at 8 bases. V shed 0 bases, J shed 7 bases, and the junction held 9 bases outside the gene matches. This CDR3 spans 15 amino acids. The germline V gene encodes CDR1 SGHRS and CDR2 YFSETQ. CDR3 sequence reads: CASSLASVTSGEQYF. The CDR3 DNA reads as TGCGCCAGCAGCTTGGCCTCCGTAACTAGCGGTGAGCAGTACTTC.

V usage is TRBV19 and J usage is TRBJ1-1; D unresolved. Between the trimmed V and J ends, which lost 7 bases and 0 bases, there was a span of 9 bases. Per germline, CDR1 LNHDA and CDR2 SQIVND (reference sequence). CDR3 size: 13 residues. The CDR3 DNA sequence: TGTGCCAGTATTCGTCAAATGAACACTGAAGCTTTCTTT. Residues: CASIRQMNTEAFF.

This clone is a singleton in its sample. V gene TRBV7-2 combines with J gene TRBJ2-5; D is perhaps TRBD1 (6 bases). The ends were cut back, 2 bases at V and 2 bases at J, with 15 bases in the middle. The CDR3 runs to 16 residues. Per the germline V gene, CDR1 is SGHTA and CDR2 is FQGNSA. CDR3 in amino acids: CASSLTSRGRQETQYF. The CDR3 coding sequence is TGTGCCAGCAGCTTAACCTCCAGGGGTCGACAAGAGACCCAGTACTTC. Complete variable domain (other parts from reference TRBV7-2 and TRBJ2-5): GAGVSQSPSNKVTEKGKDVELRCDPISGHTALYWYRQSLGQGLEFLIYFQGNSAPDKSGLPSDRFSAERTGGSVSTLTIQRTQQEDSAVYLCASSLTSRGRQETQYFGPGTRLLVL.

This chain connects TRBV7-2 to TRBJ2-2; possibly TRBD1 for D (6 bases). This CDR3 contains 16 residues. Trimming left V 4 bases short and J 0 bases short, with 12 bases between. Germline assignment: CDR1 SGHTA and CDR2 FQGNSA. Here the CDR3 reads CASSSGQLTNTGELFF. The CDR3 DNA reads TGTGCCAGCAGCTCCGGACAGCTCACGAACACCGGGGAGCTGTTTTTT.

The chain couples TRBV6-5 to TRBJ2-5; maybe TRBD2 (6 bases). The germline gives CDR1 MNHEY, CDR2 SVGAGI. The CDR3 sequence is 14 residues long. V was shortened by 5 bases and J by 5 bases, with 15 bases between the two germline ends. As DNA, the CDR3 is TGTGCCAGCAGTCGGGTGCGGGAAGGGGAGACCCAGTACTTC. It encodes CASSRVREGETQYF.

V and J are TRBV5-1 and TRBJ2-1, with 8 bases lining up with TRBD1. Per the germline V gene, CDR1 is SGHRS and CDR2 is YFSETQ. Trimming at V came to 4 bases and at J to 4 bases, leaving 4 bases not matched to a gene. The CDR3 consists of 14 residues. The CDR3 here is CASSERTGYNEQFF. Written as DNA, the CDR3 is TGCGCCAGCAGCGAACGGACAGGGTACAATGAGCAGTTCTTC.